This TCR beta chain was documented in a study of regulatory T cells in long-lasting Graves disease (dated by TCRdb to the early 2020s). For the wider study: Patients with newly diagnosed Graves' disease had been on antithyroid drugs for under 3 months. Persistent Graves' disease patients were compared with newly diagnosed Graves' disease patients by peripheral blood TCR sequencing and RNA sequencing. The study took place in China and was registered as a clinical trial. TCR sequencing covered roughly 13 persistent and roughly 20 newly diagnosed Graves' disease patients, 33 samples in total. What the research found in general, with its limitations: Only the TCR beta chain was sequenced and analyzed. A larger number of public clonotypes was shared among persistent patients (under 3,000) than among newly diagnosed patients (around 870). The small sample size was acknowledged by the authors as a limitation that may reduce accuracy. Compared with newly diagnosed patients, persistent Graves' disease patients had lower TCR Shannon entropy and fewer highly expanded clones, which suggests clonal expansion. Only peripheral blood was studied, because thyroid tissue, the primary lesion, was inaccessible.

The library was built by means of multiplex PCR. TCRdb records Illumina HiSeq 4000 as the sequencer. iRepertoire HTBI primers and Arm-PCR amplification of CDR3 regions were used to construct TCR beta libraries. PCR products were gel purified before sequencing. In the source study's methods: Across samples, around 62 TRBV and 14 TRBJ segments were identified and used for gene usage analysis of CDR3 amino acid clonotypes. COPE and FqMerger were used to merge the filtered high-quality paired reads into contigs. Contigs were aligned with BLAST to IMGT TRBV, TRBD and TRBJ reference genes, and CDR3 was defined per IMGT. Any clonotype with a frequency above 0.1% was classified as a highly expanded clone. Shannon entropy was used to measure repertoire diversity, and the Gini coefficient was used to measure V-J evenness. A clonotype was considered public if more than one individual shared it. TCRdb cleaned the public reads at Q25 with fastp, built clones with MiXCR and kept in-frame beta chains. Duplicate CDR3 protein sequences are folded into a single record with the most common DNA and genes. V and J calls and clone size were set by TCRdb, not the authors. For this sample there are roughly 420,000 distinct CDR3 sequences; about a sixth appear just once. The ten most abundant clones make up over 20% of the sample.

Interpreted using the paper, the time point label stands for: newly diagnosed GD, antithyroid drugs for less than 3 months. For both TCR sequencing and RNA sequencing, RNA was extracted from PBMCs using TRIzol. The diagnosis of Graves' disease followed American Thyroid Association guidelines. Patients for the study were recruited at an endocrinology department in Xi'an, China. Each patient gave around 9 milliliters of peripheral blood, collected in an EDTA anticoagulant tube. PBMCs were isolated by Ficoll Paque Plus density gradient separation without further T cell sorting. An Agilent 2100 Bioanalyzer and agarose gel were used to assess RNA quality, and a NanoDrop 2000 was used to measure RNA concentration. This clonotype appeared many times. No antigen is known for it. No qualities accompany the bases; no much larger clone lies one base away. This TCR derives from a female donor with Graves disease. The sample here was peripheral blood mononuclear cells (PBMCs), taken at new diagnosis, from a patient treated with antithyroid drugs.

Here is the DNA: TGTGCCAGCAGCTTTCCTCCAGGATCTAGCACAGATACGCAGTATTTT. Its translation is CASSFPPGSSTDTQYF. The sequence joins TRBV7-2 to TRBJ2-3, with the D segment identity uncertain. V loses 3 bases of germline sequence and J loses 0 bases, and the interval between the two ends is 13 bases. The germline V gene specifies SGHTA as CDR1 and FQGNSA as CDR2. From its cysteine to its phenylalanine, the CDR3 spans 16 amino acids. Only CDR3 DNA is held: 48 bases, read in frame from base 1.